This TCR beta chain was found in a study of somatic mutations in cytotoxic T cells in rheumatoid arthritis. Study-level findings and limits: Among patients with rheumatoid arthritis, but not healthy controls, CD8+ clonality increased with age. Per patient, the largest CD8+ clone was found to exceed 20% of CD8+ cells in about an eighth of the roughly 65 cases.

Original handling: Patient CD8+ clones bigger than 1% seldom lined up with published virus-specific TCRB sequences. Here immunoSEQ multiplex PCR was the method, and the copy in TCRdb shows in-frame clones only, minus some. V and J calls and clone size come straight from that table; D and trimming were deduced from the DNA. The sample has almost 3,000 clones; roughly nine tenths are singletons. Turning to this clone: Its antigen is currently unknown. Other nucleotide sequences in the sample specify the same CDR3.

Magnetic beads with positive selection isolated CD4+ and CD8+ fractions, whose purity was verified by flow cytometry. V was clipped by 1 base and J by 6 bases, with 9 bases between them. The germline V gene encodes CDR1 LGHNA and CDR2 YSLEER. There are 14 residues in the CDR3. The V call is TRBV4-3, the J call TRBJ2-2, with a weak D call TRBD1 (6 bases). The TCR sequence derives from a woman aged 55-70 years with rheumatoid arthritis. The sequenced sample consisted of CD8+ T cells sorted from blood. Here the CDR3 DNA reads TGCGCCAGCAGCCAAGGGCAGGGGTCCGGGGAGCTGTTTTTT. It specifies CASSQGQGSGELFF.